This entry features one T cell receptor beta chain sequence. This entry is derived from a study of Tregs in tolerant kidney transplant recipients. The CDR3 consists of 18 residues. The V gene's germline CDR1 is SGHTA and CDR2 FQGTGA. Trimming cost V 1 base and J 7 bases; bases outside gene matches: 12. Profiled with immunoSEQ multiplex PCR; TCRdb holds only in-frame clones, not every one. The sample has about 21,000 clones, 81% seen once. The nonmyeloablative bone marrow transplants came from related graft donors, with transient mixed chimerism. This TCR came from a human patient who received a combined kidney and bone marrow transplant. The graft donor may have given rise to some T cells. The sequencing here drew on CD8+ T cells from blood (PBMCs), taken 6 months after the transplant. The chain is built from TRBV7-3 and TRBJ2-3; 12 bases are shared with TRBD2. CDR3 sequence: CASSLKVLSSGGANTQYF. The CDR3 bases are TGTGCCAGCAGCTTAAAAGTATTGTCTAGCGGGGGGGCAAATACGCAGTATTTT.